This T cell receptor (beta chain) appears in the sequencing data of a study of PD-1 blockade in classical Hodgkin lymphoma. Brentuximab vedotin exposure varied, and every patient relapsed after autologous stem cell transplantation. With 4 bases removed from V and 4 bases from J, the gap between germline ends came to 11 bases. The CDR3 totals 14 residues. Germline values: CDR1 MGHRA, CDR2 YSYEKL. Assay used: immunoSEQ multiplex PCR; TCRdb lists only in-frame clones, some missing. The sample lists 30,000 to 40,000 clones; less than 85% were seen once. The rearrangement joins TRBV4-1 to TRBJ1-5; D not certain. This clonotype was sampled from a human donor with classical Hodgkin lymphoma. This material consisted of peripheral blood mononuclear cells (PBMCs), taken before the second cycle of nivolumab. The CDR3, as DNA: TGCGCCAGCAGCCCTACAGTGAGGAATCAGCCCCAGCATTTT. The encoded protein is CASSPTVRNQPQHF.